This T cell receptor beta chain was sequenced during a study of blood T cell repertoires in COVID-19. Libraries were prepared by immunoSEQ multiplex PCR; TCRdb keeps only in-frame clonotypes and omits some of them. The table records hundreds of thousands of clones, under 90% of them present only once. Cohort 3 donors were reported recovered after two negative PCRs, clearance, or symptom resolution. The TCR comes from a young man who had recovered from COVID-19. Material for sequencing was PBMCs or T cells enriched from blood (not recorded which).

The CDR3 DNA sequence: TGTGCCAGCAGTCGTACGAAGGACTTAAATGAAAAACTGTTTTTT. Translated: CASSRTKDLNEKLFF. The chain uses TRBV4-2 and TRBJ1-4; D is unclear. The germline CDR1 and CDR2 sequences are LGHNA and YNFKEQ. The CDR3 extends over 15 amino acids. The V end lost 6 bases, the J end lost 5 bases, and 16 bases lay between the germline ends.